Listed below are T cell receptor beta chains from one sample, sequenced in a study of OX40 agonist ivuxolimab in advanced cancers. The protocol was immunoSEQ multiplex PCR, while the TCRdb copy is restricted to in-frame clones and leaves out a portion. The table lists about 41,000 clones, more than 80% of them singletons. The sequencing used CD4+ or CD8+ T cells sorted from blood, collected in a trial of the OX40 agonist ivuxolimab. These receptors originate from an adult with an advanced solid tumor such as melanoma, head and neck, liver or kidney cancer. Each CDR3 is given with its conserved first and last residue. Each record gives: CDR3 DNA, CDR3 protein, D gene, J gene, V gene, clone size. The D gene is left open where the match is weak. A clone size is listed for some rows: how often the clone was seen (once, few, many), or a class if it is expanded.

cdr3_nt: TGTGCCAGCAGCTCTGTGACTAGCCCAAGTACCCAGTACTTC
cdr3_aa: CASSSVTSPSTQYF
d_call: TRBD2
j_call: TRBJ2-5
v_call: TRBV5-4
clone_size: .

cdr3_nt: TGTGCCAGCAGTCGGGACCCTCTGGGGACCGGGGAGCTGTTTTTT
cdr3_aa: CASSRDPLGTGELFF
d_call: .
j_call: TRBJ2-2
v_call: TRBV9
clone_size: .

cdr3_nt: TGCAGTGCCCGTGCCCCCTACGAGCAGTACTTC
cdr3_aa: CSARAPYEQYF
d_call: .
j_call: TRBJ2-7
v_call: TRBV20-1
clone_size: .

cdr3_nt: TGCGCCAGCAGCCCGGACGTGTCTGGCGGCTACACCTTC
cdr3_aa: CASSPDVSGGYTF
d_call: .
j_call: TRBJ1-2
v_call: TRBV5-1
clone_size: few

cdr3_nt: TGTGCCAGCAGCGTAAGGGACAGGGGCGCCGATAGCTATGGCTACACCTTC
cdr3_aa: CASSVRDRGADSYGYTF
d_call: TRBD1
j_call: TRBJ1-2
v_call: TRBV9
clone_size: .

cdr3_nt: TGCAGCGTTGGGGGACCGGGGGGCTATGGCTACACCTTC
cdr3_aa: CSVGGPGGYGYTF
d_call: .
j_call: TRBJ1-2
v_call: TRBV29-1
clone_size: .

cdr3_nt: TGTGCCAGCAGCTTAGTTTCGGAGTCCTACGAGCAGTACTTC
cdr3_aa: CASSLVSESYEQYF
d_call: .
j_call: TRBJ2-7
v_call: TRBV11-2
clone_size: few

cdr3_nt: TGTGCCAGTAGTACCCCGGGACTAGGCACAGATACGCAGTATTTT
cdr3_aa: CASSTPGLGTDTQYF
d_call: TRBD2
j_call: TRBJ2-3
v_call: TRBV19
clone_size: .

cdr3_nt: TGTGCCAGCAGCTTTTGGGCCGAGGACAGGGGGCTTCTCTATGGCTACACCTTC
cdr3_aa: CASSFWAEDRGLLYGYTF
d_call: TRBD1
j_call: TRBJ1-2
v_call: TRBV13
clone_size: .

cdr3_nt: TGTGCCAGCAGTTACAGTCCGTCAGCGAACACCGGGGAGCTGTTTTTT
cdr3_aa: CASSYSPSANTGELFF
d_call: .
j_call: TRBJ2-2
v_call: TRBV6-5
clone_size: .

cdr3_nt: TGTGCCAGCAGTTACGGGACAGGGTTTAACGAGCAGTACTTC
cdr3_aa: CASSYGTGFNEQYF
d_call: TRBD1
j_call: TRBJ2-7
v_call: TRBV6-5
clone_size: .

cdr3_nt: TGTGCCAGCAGTGACCGTAACAGGGCTGGCGAGCAGTACTTC
cdr3_aa: CASSDRNRAGEQYF
d_call: .
j_call: TRBJ2-7
v_call: TRBV2
clone_size: .

cdr3_nt: TGTGCCAGCAGTAGTAGCGTCGTATCAGATACGCAGTATTTT
cdr3_aa: CASSSSVVSDTQYF
d_call: .
j_call: TRBJ2-3
v_call: TRBV27
clone_size: .

cdr3_nt: TGCGCCAGCAGCGAAGAGACCCAGTACTTC
cdr3_aa: CASSEETQYF
d_call: .
j_call: TRBJ2-5
v_call: TRBV5-1
clone_size: .

cdr3_nt: TGTGCCAGCAGCACCGGGACAGGGGATACCCAGCCCCAGCATTTT
cdr3_aa: CASSTGTGDTQPQHF
d_call: .
j_call: TRBJ1-5
v_call: TRBV21-1
clone_size: .

cdr3_nt: TGTGCCAGCAGCTTATGGGCCCTAGCGGAATCCTACGAGCAGTACTTC
cdr3_aa: CASSLWALAESYEQYF
d_call: TRBD2
j_call: TRBJ2-7
v_call: TRBV7-2
clone_size: few

cdr3_nt: TGTGCCAGCTCACCTAGTTTCCGAGGGGATACGCAGTATTTT
cdr3_aa: CASSPSFRGDTQYF
d_call: .
j_call: TRBJ2-3
v_call: TRBV18
clone_size: .

cdr3_nt: TGTGCCAGCAGTCCCCTTAACTATGGCTACACCTTC
cdr3_aa: CASSPLNYGYTF
d_call: .
j_call: TRBJ1-2
v_call: TRBV28
clone_size: .

cdr3_nt: TGTGCCAGCAGTCTAGCAGGGTCTGATACGCAGTATTTT
cdr3_aa: CASSLAGSDTQYF
d_call: .
j_call: TRBJ2-3
v_call: TRBV5-6
clone_size: .

cdr3_nt: TGTGCCATCAGTGGGAGTCGGAATGAGCAGTTCTTC
cdr3_aa: CAISGSRNEQFF
d_call: .
j_call: TRBJ2-1
v_call: TRBV10-3
clone_size: .

cdr3_nt: TGTGCCAGCAGCTACCAAAAGGTAAAGTTCTTC
cdr3_aa: CASSYQKVKFF
d_call: .
j_call: TRBJ2-1
v_call: TRBV7-9
clone_size: .

cdr3_nt: TGTGCCAGCAGCTTAAGGCCAGAGCCCTACAATGAGCAGTTCTTC
cdr3_aa: CASSLRPEPYNEQFF
d_call: .
j_call: TRBJ2-1
v_call: TRBV7-3
clone_size: .

cdr3_nt: TGTGCCAGCAGGACCGGCGCAGGGATCAATCAGCCCCAGCATTTT
cdr3_aa: CASRTGAGINQPQHF
d_call: .
j_call: TRBJ1-5
v_call: TRBV2
clone_size: .

cdr3_nt: TGCACCAGCAGCCAAGCCCTGGGGGGTACCTACAATGAGCAGTTCTTC
cdr3_aa: CTSSQALGGTYNEQFF
d_call: .
j_call: TRBJ2-1
v_call: TRBV1
clone_size: .

cdr3_nt: TGTGCCAGCAGCCTCGGACTAGCGGGAACCGGGGAGCTGTTTTTT
cdr3_aa: CASSLGLAGTGELFF
d_call: TRBD2
j_call: TRBJ2-2
v_call: TRBV4-2
clone_size: .

cdr3_nt: TGTGCCAGCAGCTTAGGCGGGACTAGCGGGGCAGTCCAGTATTTT
cdr3_aa: CASSLGGTSGAVQYF
d_call: TRBD2
j_call: TRBJ2-3
v_call: TRBV5-5
clone_size: .

cdr3_nt: TGTGCCAGTAGTGGGCACACGGGCCAAGAGACCCAGTACTTC
cdr3_aa: CASSGHTGQETQYF
d_call: .
j_call: TRBJ2-5
v_call: TRBV19
clone_size: .

cdr3_nt: TGTGCCAGCAGCGTAGATCTCTTGAACACTGAAGCTTTCTTT
cdr3_aa: CASSVDLLNTEAFF
d_call: .
j_call: TRBJ1-1
v_call: TRBV9
clone_size: .

cdr3_nt: TGTGCCAGTAGTATAGGTAGCGCGGGAGGGCCGGATGAGCAGTTCTTC
cdr3_aa: CASSIGSAGGPDEQFF
d_call: TRBD2
j_call: TRBJ2-1
v_call: TRBV19
clone_size: .

cdr3_nt: TGTGCCAGCAGCCAAGATCTGAGGGTTGGGAACACAGATACGCAGTATTTT
cdr3_aa: CASSQDLRVGNTDTQYF
d_call: .
j_call: TRBJ2-3
v_call: TRBV4-2
clone_size: .

cdr3_nt: TGTGCCAGCAGCCAAGATATTAGGGCAGCTTCTTCGAGCGGCTACACCTTC
cdr3_aa: CASSQDIRAASSSGYTF
d_call: .
j_call: TRBJ1-2
v_call: TRBV4-2
clone_size: .

cdr3_nt: TGTGCCAGCAGCTACCGGGCAGGGGTTTTTTCAGATACGCAGTATTTT
cdr3_aa: CASSYRAGVFSDTQYF
d_call: .
j_call: TRBJ2-3
v_call: TRBV21-1
clone_size: .

cdr3_nt: TGTGCCAGCAGCGCAGGGGACAGGGAGGGCGAAAAACTGTTTTTT
cdr3_aa: CASSAGDREGEKLFF
d_call: TRBD1
j_call: TRBJ1-4
v_call: TRBV7-9
clone_size: .

cdr3_nt: TGTGCCAGCAGCCTGGGGGCCCACAATGAGCAGTTCTTC
cdr3_aa: CASSLGAHNEQFF
d_call: .
j_call: TRBJ2-1
v_call: TRBV7-9
clone_size: .

cdr3_nt: TGTGCCAGCAGCCCTCCTGGTTCTTGGGACACTGAAGCTTTCTTT
cdr3_aa: CASSPPGSWDTEAFF
d_call: .
j_call: TRBJ1-1
v_call: TRBV5-6
clone_size: .

cdr3_nt: TGTGCCAGCAGCGACGAAGCGGGAGTGGGTTACGAGCAGTACTTC
cdr3_aa: CASSDEAGVGYEQYF
d_call: TRBD2
j_call: TRBJ2-7
v_call: TRBV7-3
clone_size: .

cdr3_nt: TGTGCCAGCAGTCTTCTAGGACAGGGCGATCAGCCCCAGCATTTT
cdr3_aa: CASSLLGQGDQPQHF
d_call: TRBD1
j_call: TRBJ1-5
v_call: TRBV28
clone_size: .

cdr3_nt: TGCAGTGCTAGAGATCTTGAAAAACTGTTTTTT
cdr3_aa: CSARDLEKLFF
d_call: .
j_call: TRBJ1-4
v_call: TRBV20-1
clone_size: few

cdr3_nt: TGTGCCAGCAGTTACTCCGGGACCCCAGGGGAAAAACTGTTTTTT
cdr3_aa: CASSYSGTPGEKLFF
d_call: .
j_call: TRBJ1-4
v_call: TRBV6-5
clone_size: few

cdr3_nt: TGTGCCAGCAGTCTTAGCGGGAGGTTTCATGAGCAGTTCTTC
cdr3_aa: CASSLSGRFHEQFF
d_call: TRBD2
j_call: TRBJ2-1
v_call: TRBV11-1
clone_size: .

cdr3_nt: TGTGCCAGCAGCTTAGGAGAACGGACAGGGAACACTGAAGCTTTCTTT
cdr3_aa: CASSLGERTGNTEAFF
d_call: TRBD1
j_call: TRBJ1-1
v_call: TRBV7-6
clone_size: .

cdr3_nt: TGTGCCAGCACCAGCCGGGAAGCGGGCCTCGAGCAGTTCTTC
cdr3_aa: CASTSREAGLEQFF
d_call: .
j_call: TRBJ2-1
v_call: TRBV5-4
clone_size: .

cdr3_nt: TGTGCCAGCAGCTTGGGCAGGGCGCAAGAGACCCAGTACTTC
cdr3_aa: CASSLGRAQETQYF
d_call: .
j_call: TRBJ2-5
v_call: TRBV5-4
clone_size: .

cdr3_nt: TGTGCCAGCAGCTTAAATACAGGGAACTATGGCTACACCTTC
cdr3_aa: CASSLNTGNYGYTF
d_call: .
j_call: TRBJ1-2
v_call: TRBV11-2
clone_size: few

cdr3_nt: TGTGCCAGCAGATGGGGGGCGAACGGAAACACCATATATTTT
cdr3_aa: CASRWGANGNTIYF
d_call: .
j_call: TRBJ1-3
v_call: TRBV2
clone_size: .